The clone carrying this T cell receptor beta chain was observed a few times. Its matching antigen is unknown. TCR beta cDNA libraries had unique molecular identifiers. Input populations of 1 to 10 million T cells gave rise to a few hundred thousand cDNA molecules. In TCRdb, the PCR reads were re-called with MiXCR into one record per CDR3 protein. The table lists fewer than 900,000 distinct CDR3 sequences, just over 45% of them singletons. The data stem from a study of post-analysis software for immune sequencing data. Across the whole study: The courses of disease that were included comprised relapsing-remitting, secondary progressive and progressive-relapsing multiple sclerosis.

This CDR3 comprises 17 residues. Germline assignment: CDR1 LGHDT and CDR2 YNNKEL (reference sequence). V lost 4 bases to trimming and J lost 0 bases, with 13 bases between them. Findings and caveats of the study: With F measure, samples from one preparation batch clustered together strongly. Compared against controls, patients with multiple sclerosis displayed significantly lower normalized Chao1 diversity. When patients were compared with controls, 5 or 6 TRBV segments were more frequent, TRBV5-6, TRBV5-1 and TRBV20-1 among them.

V usage is TRBV3-1 and J usage is TRBJ2-6; D is perhaps TRBD1 (5 bases). Sequencing was performed on blood. The clonotype was recovered from a girl aged 10-17 years with multiple sclerosis. CDR3 in amino acids: CASSRTGFGSGANVLTF. In nucleotides, the CDR3 is TGTGCCAGCAGCCGAACAGGCTTCGGCTCTGGGGCCAACGTCCTGACTTTC.